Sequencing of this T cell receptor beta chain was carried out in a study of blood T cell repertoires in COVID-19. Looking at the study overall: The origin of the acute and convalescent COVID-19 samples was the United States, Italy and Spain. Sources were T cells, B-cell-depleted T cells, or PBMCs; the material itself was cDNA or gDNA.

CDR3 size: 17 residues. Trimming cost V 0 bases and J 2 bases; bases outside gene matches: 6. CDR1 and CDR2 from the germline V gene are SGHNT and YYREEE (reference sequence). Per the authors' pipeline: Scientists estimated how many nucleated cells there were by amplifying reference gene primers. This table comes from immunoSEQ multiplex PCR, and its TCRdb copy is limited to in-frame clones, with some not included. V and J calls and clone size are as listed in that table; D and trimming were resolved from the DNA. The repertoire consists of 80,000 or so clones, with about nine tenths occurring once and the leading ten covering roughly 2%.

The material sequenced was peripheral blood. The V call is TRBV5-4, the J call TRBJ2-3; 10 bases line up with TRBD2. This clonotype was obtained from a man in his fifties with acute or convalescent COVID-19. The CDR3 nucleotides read TGTGCCAGCAGCTTGGGGCCCGGACTAGCGGACACAGATACGCAGTATTTT. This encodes CASSLGPGLADTDTQYF.